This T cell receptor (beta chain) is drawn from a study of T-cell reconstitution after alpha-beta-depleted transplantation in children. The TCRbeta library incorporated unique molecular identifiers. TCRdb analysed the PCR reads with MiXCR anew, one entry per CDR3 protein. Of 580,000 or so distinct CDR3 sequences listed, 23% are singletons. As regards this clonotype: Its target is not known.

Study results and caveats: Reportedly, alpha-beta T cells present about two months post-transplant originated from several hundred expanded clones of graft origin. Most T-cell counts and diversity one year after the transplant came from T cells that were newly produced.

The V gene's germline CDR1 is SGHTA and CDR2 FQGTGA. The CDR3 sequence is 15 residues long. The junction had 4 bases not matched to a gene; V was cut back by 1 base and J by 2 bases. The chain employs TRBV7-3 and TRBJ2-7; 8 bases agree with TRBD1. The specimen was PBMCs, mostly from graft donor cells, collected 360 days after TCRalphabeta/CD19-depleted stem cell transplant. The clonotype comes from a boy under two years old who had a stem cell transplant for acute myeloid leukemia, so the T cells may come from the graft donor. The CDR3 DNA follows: TGTGCCAGCAGCTTAAGGGACAGGTTAGCCTACGAGCAGTACTTC. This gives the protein CASSLRDRLAYEQYF.